This TCR beta chain was identified during a study of cytomegalovirus exposure and HLA in healthy donors. Study background: Researchers previously reported finding fewer than 120 million unique TCR beta sequences from 170 million or so T cells. Study-level points and caveats: Reports indicate that TCR beta sequences accurately predicted the HLA-A and HLA-B alleles of most subjects.

The PCR made use of 60 Vbeta and 13 Jbeta primers. The data were produced by immunoSEQ multiplex PCR, yet TCRdb's version contains in-frame clones alone and is incomplete. The data hold tens of thousands of clones, with about 79% observed a single time. Germline V gene data show CDR1 as MDHEN and CDR2 as SYDVKM. CDR3 length: 14 residues. Between the trimmed V and J ends, which lost 4 bases and 3 bases, there was a span of 10 bases. A word on this clone: Its cognate antigen is unknown.

This rearrangement joins TRBV28 to TRBJ2-1; D might be TRBD1 (6 bases). The receptor was derived from a male donor in good health and CMV-seropositive. The sequenced sample was PBMCs. The CDR3 bases are TGTGCCAGCAGTTCCGGACAGATCTACAATGAGCAGTTCTTC. Protein: CASSSGQIYNEQFF.